Below are 32 T cell receptor beta chains sequenced from a single sample in a study of blood T cell repertoires in COVID-19. Assay used: immunoSEQ multiplex PCR; TCRdb lists only in-frame clones, some missing. Of 80,000 to 100,000 clones in the sample, 70% to 90% were seen once. The sequenced material came from peripheral blood. The origin of the receptors is a man between 70 and 80 years old with acute or convalescent COVID-19.

The V gene is TRBV5-1, the J gene TRBJ1-6, with D maybe TRBD1 (5 bases). V was shortened by 7 bases and J by 7 bases, with 15 bases between the two germline ends. This CDR3 spans 14 amino acids. Germline CDR1 SGHRS, CDR2 YFSETQ. The CDR3 coding sequence is TGCGCCAGCGCGGTTTACAGGCAAAATTCACCCCTCCACTTT. It codes for CASAVYRQNSPLHF. The entire variable domain, with the rest obtained from reference TRBV5-1 and TRBJ1-6, is as follows: KAGVTQTPRYLIKTRGQQVTLSCSPISGHRSVSWYQQTPGQGLQFLFEYFSETQRNKGNFPGRFSGRQFSNSRSEMNVSTLELGDSALYLCASAVYRQNSPLHFGNGTRLTVT.

The chain recombines TRBV6-5 with TRBJ1-2, with TRBD1 as a possible D gene (5 bases). V was clipped by 5 bases and J by 7 bases, with 20 bases between them. In germline, CDR1 is MNHEY, CDR2 SVGAGI. There are 15 residues in the CDR3. The DNA for the CDR3 is TGTGCCAGCAGTCTTCGTATAGGGGATACGGGTGGCTACACCTTC. Protein sequence: CASSLRIGDTGGYTF.

The genes are TRBV6-5 and TRBJ2-2; 9 nucleotides agree with TRBD2. The CDR3 consists of 15 residues. Germline CDR1 is MNHEY and CDR2 is SVGAGI. V shed 5 bases, J shed 3 bases, and the junction held 4 bases outside the gene matches. This CDR3 is CASSQTSGYTGELFF. The CDR3, as DNA: TGTGCCAGCAGTCAGACTAGCGGTTACACCGGGGAGCTGTTTTTT.

The chain recombines TRBV12-3 or TRBV12-4 with TRBJ1-2; 7 bases agree with TRBD1. Trimming at V came to 5 bases and at J to 8 bases, leaving 8 bases not matched to a gene. This CDR3 has 13 amino acids. The CDR3 protein is CASSAGQFGGYTF. CDR3 in DNA: TGTGCCAGCAGTGCGGGACAGTTTGGGGGCTACACCTTC.

The V gene is TRBV19, the J gene TRBJ2-3; D might be TRBD2 (6 bases). This CDR3 comprises 14 residues. Germline CDR1 reads LNHDA; CDR2 reads SQIVND (reference sequence). Trimming took off 7 bases at V and 1 base at J, with 12 bases between the two ends. CDR3 DNA sequence: TGTGCCAGTAAGGTGTTAGCGGGCACAGATACGCAGTATTTT. Translation gives CASKVLAGTDTQYF.

The chain has TRBV9 and TRBJ2-2; 8 positions agree with TRBD1. The V segment lost 3 bases and the J segment 4 bases; nucleotides outside the gene matches: 5. Per the germline V gene, CDR1 is SGDLS and CDR2 is YYNGEE. The CDR3 runs 15 residues. CDR3 amino acids: CASSGQGWSTGELFF. CDR3 bases: TGTGCCAGCAGCGGACAGGGGTGGAGCACCGGGGAGCTGTTTTTT.

The V gene is TRBV11-2, the J gene TRBJ2-7, with D possibly being TRBD2 (5 bases). The CDR3 consists of 13 residues. Germline V gene data show CDR1 as SGHAT and CDR2 as FQNNGV. Between the trimmed V and J ends, which lost 4 bases and 3 bases, there was a span of 10 bases. CDR3 loop: CASSWEKGYEQYV. In DNA, the CDR3 is TGTGCCAGCAGCTGGGAGAAGGGCTACGAGCAGTACGTC.

The V and J genes are TRBV11-2 and TRBJ1-6, with D possibly being TRBD1 (5 bases). The CDR3 is 14 amino acids. Germline V gene data show CDR1 as SGHAT and CDR2 as FQNNGV. V was shortened by 0 bases and J by 10 bases, with 10 bases between the two germline ends. CDR3 bases: TGTGCCAGCAGCTTAGATGGGGCGAGGTCACCCCTCCACTTT. Protein product: CASSLDGARSPLHF.

The gene calls are TRBV5-1 and TRBJ2-5; a weak D match, TRBD1 (6 bases). In germline, CDR1 is SGHRS, CDR2 YFSETQ. This CDR3 has 15 residues. V gave up 6 bases and J gave up 0 bases, with 15 bases separating them. CDR3 protein: CASTPWGQNQETQYF. In DNA, the CDR3 is TGCGCCAGCACCCCGTGGGGGCAGAACCAAGAGACCCAGTACTTC.

The genes are TRBV21-1 and TRBJ1-2. TRBV21-1 is noted as a pseudogene. This CDR3 contains 11 residues. In DNA form, the CDR3 reads TGTGCCAGCAGCAAGCGGTCAAGCTACACCTTC. Protein: CASSKRSSYTF.

The V call is TRBV4-2, the J call TRBJ2-2, with a possible D match to TRBD1 (6 bases). The CDR3 runs to 17 residues. V was pared by 1 base and J by 1 base, with 13 bases between. Germline CDR1 is LGHNA and CDR2 is YNFKEQ. The CDR3 DNA is TGTGCCAGCAGCCAAGGACAGGATCTCGGGAACACCGGGGAGCTGTTTTTT. Encoded protein: CASSQGQDLGNTGELFF.

J is TRBJ2-3 and V is TRBV2, with 9 bases aligning to TRBD2. Germline CDR1 is SNHLY and CDR2 is FYNNEI. The length of the CDR3 is 13 residues. The V segment lost 7 bases and the J segment 6 bases; nucleotides outside the gene matches: 5. Here the CDR3 DNA reads TGTGCCAGCACGGCTAGCGGGGTGGATACGCAGTATTTT. The encoded protein is CASTASGVDTQYF. Full variable domain (rest looked up from reference TRBV2 and TRBJ2-3): EPEVTQTPSHQVTQMGQEVILRCVPISNHLYFYWYRQILGQKVEFLVSFYNNEISEKSEIFDDQFSVERPDGSNFTLKIRSTKLEDSAMYFCASTASGVDTQYFGPGTRLTVL.

This chain uses TRBV18 with TRBJ2-3, with 13 bases aligning to TRBD2. The CDR3 runs to 16 residues. Germline assignment: CDR1 KGHSH and CDR2 LQKENI. The J segment lost 6 bases and the V segment lost 3 bases, leaving 6 bases of the junction unmatched. The CDR3 coding sequence is TGTGCCAGCTCACCCCGGACTAGCGGGGGTGGGGATACGCAGTATTTT. It encodes CASSPRTSGGGDTQYF.

V and J are TRBV4-1 and TRBJ2-1; the D is unclear. V lost 1 base, J lost 3 bases, and 10 bases lay in between. CDR1 and CDR2 (germline): MGHRA, YSYEKL. The CDR3 loop spans 15 amino acids. CDR3 DNA sequence: TGCGCCAGCAGCCAAGGAGGTCTCCACTACAATGAGCAGTTCTTC. Its translation is CASSQGGLHYNEQFF.

This clone was picked up one time. This CDR3 is CASSLAGVSKTQYF. DNA for the CDR3: TGTGCCAGCAGCTTAGCAGGGGTTTCGAAGACCCAGTACTTC. J is TRBJ2-5 and V is TRBV7-2; D perhaps matches TRBD1 (5 bases). Trimming shortened V by 0 bases and J by 6 bases, and 11 bases separated the two germline ends. The CDR3 runs 14 residues. The germline V gene has CDR1 SGHTA and CDR2 FQGNSA. Full variable domain (outside the CDR3, taken from reference TRBV7-2 and TRBJ2-5): GAGVSQSPSNKVTEKGKDVELRCDPISGHTALYWYRQSLGQGLEFLIYFQGNSAPDKSGLPSDRFSAERTGGSVSTLTIQRTQQEDSAVYLCASSLAGVSKTQYFGPGTRLLVL.

The V call is TRBV5-5, the J call TRBJ2-7, with 7 positions matching TRBD1. The CDR3 length is 14 residues. CDR1 SGHKS and CDR2 YYEKEE come from the germline V gene (reference sequence). The trim removed 0 bases at V and 5 bases at J, leaving 5 bases unmatched. The CDR3, as DNA: TGTGCCAGCAGCTTGGCTGACAGGGTCAACGAGCAGTACGTC. Translated, it gives CASSLADRVNEQYV.

The chain has TRBV12-3 or TRBV12-4 and TRBJ1-1, with D tentatively TRBD1 (6 bases). The ends were cut back, 7 bases at V and 1 base at J, with 10 bases in the middle. CDR3 size: 13 residues. Written as DNA, the CDR3 is TGTGCCAGCATCGCACAGGGGAACACTGAAGCTTTCTTT. This translates into CASIAQGNTEAFF.

This chain connects TRBV18 to TRBJ1-3; 9 bases agree with TRBD1. The junction had 16 bases not matched to a gene; V was cut back by 4 bases and J by 0 bases. The CDR3 contains 20 residues. Germline CDR1 KGHSH, CDR2 LQKENI. CDR3 protein: CASSRSAGTGRTFSGNTIYF. CDR3 DNA: TGTGCCAGCTCACGAAGTGCCGGGACAGGGCGAACCTTCTCTGGAAACACCATATATTTT.

This chain uses TRBV19 with TRBJ1-5; no clear D. V was pared by 3 bases and J by 6 bases, with 12 bases between. Germline V lookup: CDR1 LNHDA, CDR2 SQIVND (reference sequence). CDR3 length: 14 amino acids. This chain's CDR3 is CASSILQVGQPQHF. The CDR3 coding sequence is TGTGCCAGTAGTATTCTTCAGGTAGGTCAGCCCCAGCATTTT.

This clone was found once. The V call is TRBV29-1, the J call TRBJ1-1; D remains ambiguous. This CDR3 comprises 12 residues. The V and J ends lost 5 bases and 2 bases respectively, with 9 bases between them. The V gene's germline CDR1 is SQVTM and CDR2 ANQGSEA. CDR3 sequence: CSVNEYNTEAFF. For the CDR3, the DNA is TGCAGCGTTAACGAGTATAACACTGAAGCTTTCTTT.

The gene calls are TRBV28 and TRBJ1-1, with TRBD1 matching 9 bases. The CDR3 consists of 15 residues. V was clipped by 4 bases and J by 3 bases; unmatched bases: 6. From germline, CDR1 is MDHEN and CDR2 SYDVKM. The CDR3 loop reads CASSSRGTGHTEAFF. The CDR3, as DNA: TGTGCCAGCAGTTCCCGCGGGACAGGGCACACTGAAGCTTTCTTT.

V gene TRBV6-5 combines with J gene TRBJ1-2; a possible D gene is TRBD1 (6 bases). Germline CDR1 is MNHEY and CDR2 is SVGAGI. The CDR3 totals 15 residues. Deletions cut 6 bases from V and 8 bases from J, with 22 bases between. This CDR3 is CASRASGVTVLGYTF. In DNA form, the CDR3 reads TGTGCCAGCAGGGCGTCAGGGGTCACAGTATTAGGCTACACCTTC.

The chain carries TRBV7-9 and TRBJ1-3, with 8 bases that match TRBD1. The CDR3 is made up of 17 amino acids. In germline, CDR1 is SEHNR, CDR2 FQNEAQ (reference sequence). J gave up 0 bases and V 3 bases, and 7 bases lay outside the gene matches. CDR3 sequence: CASSFDRGYFSGNTIYF. CDR3 in DNA: TGTGCCAGCAGCTTTGACAGGGGATACTTCTCTGGAAACACCATATATTTT.

The chain carries TRBV19 and TRBJ2-2; 8 bases agree with TRBD1. Losses at the gene ends were 4 bases for V and 5 bases for J; bases not matched to a gene: 3. The CDR3 spans 14 residues. The germline V gene encodes CDR1 LNHDA and CDR2 SQIVND (reference sequence). The CDR3 is CASSRTGRTGELFF. In DNA form, the CDR3 reads TGTGCCAGTAGTAGGACAGGGAGAACCGGGGAGCTGTTTTTT.

The chain joins TRBV19 to TRBJ2-5, with 7 bases that match TRBD1. Germline loops: CDR1 LNHDA, CDR2 SQIVND (reference sequence). CDR3 length equals 13 residues. The trim removed 11 bases at V and 2 bases at J, leaving 8 bases unmatched. CDR3 in DNA: TGTGCCTCCACCGGGACAGCTCAAGAGACCCAGTACTTC. It specifies CASTGTAQETQYF. Full variable domain (remainder filled in from reference TRBV19 and TRBJ2-5): DGGITQSPKYLFRKEGQNVTLSCEQNLNHDAMYWYRQDPGQGLRLIYYSQIVNDFQKGDIAEGYSVSREKKESFPLTVTSAQKNPTAFYLCASTGTAQETQYFGPGTRLLVL.

V gene TRBV28 combines with J gene TRBJ2-1, with 7 bases identical to TRBD1. The ends lost 4 bases at V and 0 bases at J; junction bases unmatched: 9. The CDR3 extends over 17 amino acids. Germline values: CDR1 MDHEN, CDR2 SYDVKM. CDR3 residues: CASSSDFRDSSYNEQFF. The CDR3 bases are TGTGCCAGCAGTTCAGACTTCCGGGACAGCTCCTACAATGAGCAGTTCTTC.

This clone was observed a single time. This rearrangement joins TRBV2 to TRBJ1-1; 7 bases agree with TRBD1. The CDR3 runs 15 residues. From germline, CDR1 is SNHLY and CDR2 FYNNEI. Trimming at V came to 4 bases and at J to 8 bases, leaving 13 bases not matched to a gene. CDR3 coding DNA: TGTGCCAGCAGTGGGACACCGGGACAGTTTTCCGAAGCTTTCTTT. Its protein product is CASSGTPGQFSEAFF.

The chain combines TRBV19 with TRBJ2-6; D possibly corresponds to TRBD1 (5 bases). Trimming took 4 bases from V and 1 from J, leaving 5 bases between them. Germline V gives CDR1 LNHDA, CDR2 SQIVND (reference sequence). The CDR3 consists of 14 residues. The CDR3 DNA sequence: TGTGCCAGTAGTACAGGGTCTGGGGCCAACGTCCTGACTTTC. This encodes CASSTGSGANVLTF.

By its share, this clone is medium-sized. The V gene is TRBV6-1, the J gene TRBJ1-2, with 7 bases aligning to TRBD1. V lost 3 bases, J lost 0 bases, and 13 bases stayed unmatched. The CDR3 totals 18 residues. CDR1 MNHNS and CDR2 SASEGT come from the germline V gene. The DNA of the CDR3 is TGTGCCAGCAGTGATTTATTGTCAGGGGGAACAGCTAACTATGGCTACACCTTC. Translating it yields CASSDLLSGGTANYGYTF.

The rearrangement joins TRBV11-2 to TRBJ2-2; maybe TRBD1 (5 bases). The V end lost 1 base, the J end lost 2 bases, and 8 bases lay between the germline ends. This CDR3 contains 15 residues. The V gene's germline CDR1 is SGHAT and CDR2 FQNNGV. The CDR3 DNA sequence: TGTGCCAGCAGCTTAGCCAGGGTTAACACCGGGGAGCTGTTTTTT. This translates into CASSLARVNTGELFF.

This clone was seen a single time. The CDR3 region is CASIIDAGTIYF. The CDR3 nucleotides read TGCGCCAGCATAATTGACGCGGGGACCATATATTTT. The rearrangement uses TRBV5-1 and TRBJ1-3; D is uncertain. Germline loops: CDR1 SGHRS, CDR2 YFSETQ. V lost 6 bases and J lost 10, with 14 bases in between. This CDR3 contains 12 residues.

The chain links TRBV28 to TRBJ1-4, with D maybe TRBD1 (6 bases). V shed 5 bases and J shed 8 bases, with 15 bases lying between them. This CDR3 region has 14 residues. CDR1 is MDHEN and CDR2 is SYDVKM in the germline V gene. The CDR3 spells CASSPQGYREKLFF. The CDR3 coding sequence is TGTGCCAGCAGTCCCCAGGGGTATCGGGAAAAACTGTTTTTT.